This TCR beta chain stems from a study of cytomegalovirus exposure and HLA in healthy donors. Using immunoSEQ multiplex PCR, the repertoire was profiled, and TCRdb retains in-frame clones only, with some absent. The sample holds fewer than 85,000 clones, 95% to 97% seen once. Germline trimming cut 0 bases from V and 2 bases from J; bases unmatched to any gene: 9. There are 18 residues in the CDR3. V usage is TRBV6-7 and J usage is TRBJ2-2; 7 bases agree with TRBD2. TRBV6-7 qualifies as an ORF whose function is uncertain. Sample: PBMCs. The sequence was obtained from a woman in her late teens or twenties in good health and CMV-seronegative. CDR3 sequence (DNA): TGTGCCAGCAGTTACTCGAATCGCGGGGGAGAAAACACCGGGGAGCTGTTTTTT. Amino acid sequence: CASSYSNRGGENTGELFF.